Following are 24 T cell receptor beta chains from one sample sequenced in a study of T cells in localized non-small cell lung cancer. Some clones are missing from TCRdb's copy, which holds only in-frame ones; the method was immunoSEQ multiplex PCR. The sample has about 56,000 clones, 70% to 90% seen once. Sequenced here: peripheral blood, sampled before any cancer treatment. The source of these receptors is a woman aged 40-75 years with stage I lung adenocarcinoma.

The genes are TRBV13 and TRBJ2-2; D is ambiguous. The V and J ends lost 2 bases and 6 bases respectively, with 7 bases between them. The CDR3 runs 13 residues. Germline CDR1 is PRHDT and CDR2 is FYEKMQ (reference sequence). The DNA of the CDR3 is TGTGCCAGCAGCTTACGAGGACCCGGGGAGCTGTTTTTT. It yields the protein CASSLRGPGELFF.

The chain is built from TRBV7-9 and TRBJ1-2; D gene ambiguous. Germline CDR1 SEHNR, CDR2 FQNEAQ (reference sequence). This CDR3 is built from 15 residues. V lost 5 bases and J 4 bases, leaving 17 bases between the germline ends. The CDR3 nucleotides read TGTGCCAGCAGCATTCTCCTGGGGATAAGCTATGGCTACACCTTC. This translates into CASSILLGISYGYTF.

The rearrangement joins TRBV7-8 to TRBJ2-5, with D maybe TRBD2 (5 bases). Germline loops: CDR1 SGHVS, CDR2 FQNEAQ. This CDR3 region has 16 residues. The V end was cut by 3 bases, the J end by 1 base, with 15 bases between. CDR3 loop: CASSLQTRGGQETQYF. CDR3 coding DNA: TGTGCCAGCAGCTTGCAGACACGGGGTGGCCAAGAGACCCAGTACTTC.

The V and J genes are TRBV5-8 and TRBJ2-3; D unresolved. The ends were cut back, 0 bases at V and 3 bases at J, with 8 bases in the middle. The germline V gene encodes CDR1 SGHTS and CDR2 YDEGEE. The CDR3 has 14 amino acids. The CDR3 region has the DNA TGTGCCAGCAGCTTGGGCGCGGATACAGATACGCAGTATTTT. Its translation: CASSLGADTDTQYF.

This chain joins TRBV30 and TRBJ1-6; D not resolved. CDR1 GTSNPN and CDR2 SVGIG come from the germline V gene (reference sequence). The V end lost 0 bases, the J end lost 4 bases, and 16 bases lay between the germline ends. The CDR3 sequence is 17 residues long. CDR3 loop: CAWSVASRSLYNSPLHF. For the CDR3, the DNA is TGTGCCTGGAGTGTAGCGTCACGGAGCCTTTATAATTCACCCCTCCACTTT.

This sequence joins TRBV7-2 and TRBJ2-7, with 8 bases matching TRBD2. In germline, CDR1 is SGHTA, CDR2 FQGNSA. J gave up 2 bases and V 1 base, and 10 bases lay outside the gene matches. This CDR3 contains 17 residues. The CDR3 region is CASSLVSSGALTYEQYF. CDR3 nucleotides: TGTGCCAGCAGCTTAGTAAGTAGCGGGGCGCTCACCTACGAGCAGTACTTC.

This clone showed up just once. The chain joins TRBV30 to TRBJ1-4, with 8 bases matching TRBD1. Germline CDR1 reads GTSNPN; CDR2 reads SVGIG (reference sequence). This CDR3 has 16 residues. The junction had 10 bases not matched to a gene; V was cut back by 4 bases and J by 3 bases. The CDR3: CAWKGQGAIPNEKLFF. The CDR3 nucleotides are TGTGCCTGGAAGGGTCAGGGGGCGATACCTAATGAAAAACTGTTTTTT.

The gene calls are TRBV6-6 and TRBJ2-1; 10 bases match TRBD1. Germline V gene lookup returns CDR1 MNHNY and CDR2 SVGAGI (reference sequence). With 5 bases clipped from V and 13 bases from J, the junction kept 5 bases outside the gene matches. There are 12 residues in the CDR3. The CDR3 nucleotides read TGTGCCAGCAGTCGCCGGACAGGGGGACAGTTCTTC. This sequence encodes CASSRRTGGQFF.

The chain links TRBV18 to TRBJ2-5; 11 bases fit TRBD2. Germline loops: CDR1 KGHSH, CDR2 LQKENI. V shed 2 bases and J 5 bases; nucleotides not matched to a gene: 7. The CDR3 covers 16 residues. CDR3 residues: CASSPMTSGEMETQYF. Here the CDR3 DNA reads TGTGCCAGCTCACCAATGACTAGCGGGGAAATGGAGACCCAGTACTTC. The whole variable domain, remainder taken from reference TRBV18 and TRBJ2-5, is NAGVMQNPRHLVRRRGQEARLRCSPMKGHSHVYWYRQLPEEGLKFMVYLQKENIIDESGMPKERFSAEFPKEGPSILRIQQVVRGDSAAYFCASSPMTSGEMETQYFGPGTRLLVL.

The gene calls are TRBV19 and TRBJ2-7; the match to TRBD2 covers 11 bases. CDR1 and CDR2 from the germline V gene are LNHDA and SQIVND (reference sequence). The J segment lost 0 bases and the V segment lost 5 bases, leaving 12 bases of the junction unmatched. CDR3 length: 18 residues. Written as DNA, the CDR3 is TGTGCCAGTAGTCAACTAGCGGGGGCCCTAACCGGCTCCTACGAGCAGTACTTC. Translation gives CASSQLAGALTGSYEQYF.

This clone was seen once. The rearrangement uses TRBV27 and TRBJ2-2, with TRBD2 as a possible D gene (6 bases). CDR1 is MNHEY, CDR2 SMNVEV, per germline (reference sequence). The V and J ends lost 1 base and 7 bases respectively, with 16 bases between them. The CDR3 has 16 amino acids. The CDR3 nucleotides are TGTGCCAGCAGTTTATTCTTTGCGGGGAACGGCGGGGAGCTGTTTTTT. Protein product: CASSLFFAGNGGELFF.

The chain couples TRBV6-5 to TRBJ2-1, with D perhaps TRBD2 (5 bases). Germline-derived CDR1 and CDR2 are MNHEY and SVGAGI. Deletions cut 0 bases from V and 5 bases from J, with 11 bases between. This CDR3 is 15 amino acids long. The CDR3 DNA reads TGTGCCAGCAGTTACTCGGACTGGCCCGACAATGAGCAGTTCTTC. Amino acids: CASSYSDWPDNEQFF.

The chain employs TRBV19 and TRBJ1-3; 7 bases fit TRBD1. The V gene's germline CDR1 is LNHDA and CDR2 SQIVND (reference sequence). CDR3 length: 15 amino acids. V shed 4 bases and J 0 bases; nucleotides not matched to a gene: 3. Here the CDR3 DNA reads TGTGCCAGTAGTACGACAGGGATCTCTGGAAACACCATATATTTT. Protein product: CASSTTGISGNTIYF.

V and J are TRBV10-2 and TRBJ2-7; possible D gene TRBD1, 6 bases. CDR1 is WSHSY and CDR2 is SAAADI in the germline V gene. The CDR3 has 12 residues. Between the trimmed V and J ends, which lost 9 bases and 0 bases, there was a span of 9 bases. The CDR3 DNA sequence: TGCGCCAGTTCGGACAGCTCCTACGAGCAGTACTTC. Its protein product is CASSDSSYEQYF.

The gene calls are TRBV19 and TRBJ2-7; D may be TRBD1 (7 bases). The CDR3 has 16 residues. Germline V CDR1 and CDR2: LNHDA, SQIVND (reference sequence). Between the trimmed V and J ends, which lost 2 bases and 3 bases, there was a span of 17 bases. The CDR3 DNA follows: TGTGCCAGTAGTATAACAGGGTCAGGGGGGATCTACGAGCAGTACTTC. Its protein is CASSITGSGGIYEQYF.

This chain uses TRBV6-5 with TRBJ1-1, with 8 bases fitting TRBD1. V trimming: 5 bases; J trimming: 5 bases; junction bases outside the gene matches: 7. Germline values: CDR1 MNHEY, CDR2 SVGAGI. The CDR3 extends over 14 amino acids. CDR3 in amino acids: CASSTDRDRTEAFF. Here the CDR3 DNA reads TGTGCCAGCAGTACGGACAGGGATCGGACTGAAGCTTTCTTT.

There are a few counts of this clone. The rearrangement links TRBV5-1 to TRBJ1-2, with a possible D match to TRBD1 (5 bases). CDR1 and CDR2 (germline): SGHRS, YFSETQ. The V and J ends lost 0 bases and 4 bases respectively, with 7 bases between them. The CDR3 spans 13 residues. CDR3 nucleotides: TGCGCCAGCAGCTTGGTCGACAGCTATGGCTACACCTTC. Amino acids: CASSLVDSYGYTF.

The chain uses TRBV7-2 and TRBJ2-3, with D unclear. Per germline, CDR1 SGHTA and CDR2 FQGNSA. The V end was cut by 6 bases, the J end by 8 bases, with 12 bases between. The CDR3 is 12 residues long. The CDR3 nucleotides read TGTGCCAGCAGGCTTATTGGCCCTACGCAGTATTTT. It codes for CASRLIGPTQYF.

V is TRBV11-2 and J is TRBJ2-3, with TRBD2 identical over 8 bases. This CDR3 contains 17 residues. The V gene's germline CDR1 is SGHAT and CDR2 FQNNGV. The trim removed 2 bases at V and 0 bases at J, leaving 7 bases unmatched. The CDR3 spells CASSLWGSGVSTDTQYF. The CDR3 nucleotides read TGTGCCAGCAGCTTATGGGGTAGCGGGGTGAGCACAGATACGCAGTATTTT.

The chain employs TRBV6-6 and TRBJ1-1, with a possible D match to TRBD1 (5 bases). The germline gives CDR1 MNHNY, CDR2 SVGAGI (reference sequence). This CDR3 has 13 residues. Trimming left V 7 bases short and J 5 bases short, with 14 bases between. The CDR3 nucleotides read TGTGCCAGCACCCCGGGACTGTGGACTGAAGCTTTCTTT. It codes for CASTPGLWTEAFF.

The rearrangement uses TRBV7-8 and TRBJ2-3, with 7 bases matching TRBD2. The V gene end was trimmed by 0 bases and the J gene end by 1 base; junction bases not matched to a gene: 13. CDR1 and CDR2 (germline): SGHVS, FQNEAQ. The CDR3 is 19 residues long. In DNA form, the CDR3 reads TGTGCCAGCAGCTTAGCTTGGGAGGCGGGGGACCGCCGCACAGATACGCAGTATTTT. This translates into CASSLAWEAGDRRTDTQYF. The full variable domain, completed using reference TRBV7-8 and TRBJ2-3, is GAGVSQSPRYKVAKRGQDVALRCDPISGHVSLFWYQQALGQGPEFLTYFQNEAQLDKSGLPSDRFFAERPEGSVSTLKIQRTQQEDSAVYLCASSLAWEAGDRRTDTQYFGPGTRLTVL.

This clone was seen a few times. The gene calls are TRBV20-1 and TRBJ1-1, with D possibly matching TRBD1 (5 bases). Per germline, CDR1 DFQATT and CDR2 SNEGSKA (reference sequence). Trimming took off 1 base at V and 6 bases at J, with 6 bases between the two ends. The CDR3 covers 11 residues. The CDR3 nucleotides are TGCAGTGCTAGAGGGGGGGCTGAAGCTTTCTTT. Amino acids: CSARGGAEAFF.

The rearrangement joins TRBV5-1 to TRBJ1-2; D possibly corresponds to TRBD1 (5 bases). The CDR3 covers 14 residues. Germline assignment: CDR1 SGHRS and CDR2 YFSETQ. V lost 8 bases and J lost 6, with 20 bases in between. CDR3 DNA: TGCGCCAGTAGAGATGGCGTGGGGCGGGATGGCTACACCTTC. Translated, it gives CASRDGVGRDGYTF.

V usage is TRBV6-5 and J usage is TRBJ1-2; D call uncertain. Trimming removed 2 bases from V and 4 bases from J, with 8 bases in between. The CDR3 runs to 13 residues. The germline V gene encodes CDR1 MNHEY and CDR2 SVGAGI. CDR3 residues: CASSYGVGYGYTF. CDR3 in DNA: TGTGCCAGCAGTTACGGGGTCGGCTATGGCTACACCTTC.